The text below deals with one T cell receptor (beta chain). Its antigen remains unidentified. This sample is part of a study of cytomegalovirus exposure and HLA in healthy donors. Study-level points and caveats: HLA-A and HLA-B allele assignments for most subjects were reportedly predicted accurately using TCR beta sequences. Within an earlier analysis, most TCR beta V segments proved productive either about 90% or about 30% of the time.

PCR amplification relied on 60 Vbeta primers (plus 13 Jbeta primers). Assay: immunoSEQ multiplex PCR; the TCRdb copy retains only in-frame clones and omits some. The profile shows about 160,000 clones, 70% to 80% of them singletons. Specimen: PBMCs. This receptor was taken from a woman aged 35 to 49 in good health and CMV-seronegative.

In nucleotides, the CDR3 is TGTGCCAGCAGGGGACAGCGTTGGGGCTACACCTTC. Protein: CASRGQRWGYTF. The V gene is TRBV6-5, the J gene TRBJ1-2, with 7 bases identical to TRBD1. CDR1 and CDR2 from the germline V gene are MNHEY and SVGAGI. CDR3 length: 12 amino acids. Trimming took 6 bases from V and 8 from J; bases not matched to a gene: 6.